These 11 T cell receptor beta chains share one sample of origin, sequenced in a study of blood T cell repertoires in COVID-19. Measured with immunoSEQ multiplex PCR; TCRdb has only the in-frame clones, and not every one. Among some 140,000 clones, almost 85% were seen once, and the ten largest hold under 7%. The material sequenced was PBMCs or T cells enriched from blood (not recorded which). All receptors come from a man in his forties with acute COVID-19.

The chain employs TRBV6-5 and TRBJ2-2; 11 positions agree with TRBD1. The J segment lost 7 bases and the V segment lost 1 base, leaving 5 bases of the junction unmatched. Germline lookup yields CDR1 MNHEY and CDR2 SVGAGI. The CDR3 length is 16 residues. The CDR3 here is CASSYLGTGGLGELFF. DNA for the CDR3: TGTGCCAGCAGTTACTTAGGGACAGGGGGTCTCGGGGAGCTGTTTTTT.

This chain connects TRBV19 to TRBJ2-1, with no clear D. V lost 4 bases and J lost 12, with 22 bases in between. The CDR3 totals 15 residues. Germline V gene lookup returns CDR1 LNHDA and CDR2 SQIVND (reference sequence). The CDR3 DNA sequence: TGTGCCAGTAGTACCGTCCGTACGCGGCTCGATGGGCAGTTCTTC. It is translated as CASSTVRTRLDGQFF.

This sequence joins TRBV28 and TRBJ2-1, with a weak D call TRBD1 (5 bases). Germline CDR1 MDHEN, CDR2 SYDVKM. Trimming took 8 bases from V and 1 from J, leaving 9 bases between them. The CDR3 runs to 13 residues. The CDR3 here is CASGDSSYNEQFF. CDR3 in DNA: TGTGCCAGCGGAGACAGTTCCTACAATGAGCAGTTCTTC.

This clone was counted a single time. The chain uses TRBV12-3 or TRBV12-4 and TRBJ1-2; maybe TRBD1 (6 bases). The CDR3 length is 11 residues. V was cut by 4 bases and J by 11 bases, with 11 bases left in between. The CDR3 DNA is TGTGCCAGCAGTTCACACAGGGAGTACACCTTC. Protein sequence: CASSSHREYTF.

This clone was counted many times. The chain joins TRBV30 to TRBJ1-6; D is ambiguous. With 5 bases removed from V and 7 bases from J, the gap between germline ends came to 15 bases. Germline assignment: CDR1 GTSNPN and CDR2 SVGIG (reference sequence). This CDR3 comprises 14 residues. CDR3: CAWGVLLWNSPLHF. The CDR3 DNA is TGTGCCTGGGGGGTTCTACTCTGGAATTCACCCCTCCACTTT. Looking up the rest from reference TRBV30 and TRBJ1-6 gives the full variable domain: SQTIHQWPATLVQPVGSPLSLECTVEGTSNPNLYWYRQAAGRGLQLLFYSVGIGQISSEVPQNLSASRPQDRQFILSSKKLLLSDSGFYLCAWGVLLWNSPLHFGNGTRLTVT.

The chain carries TRBV29-1 and TRBJ2-5; possibly TRBD1 for D (6 bases). The CDR3 has 16 residues. Trimming pared 2 bases from V and 0 bases from J, leaving 16 bases between. The germline V gene encodes CDR1 SQVTM and CDR2 ANQGSEA. The CDR3 region has the DNA TGCAGCGTTGAACAACCGACAGGCAAGTACCAAGAGACCCAGTACTTC. It specifies CSVEQPTGKYQETQYF. Filled out from reference TRBV29-1 and TRBJ2-5, the complete variable domain reads SAVISQKPSRDICQRGTSLTIQCQVDSQVTMMFWYRQQPGQSLTLIATANQGSEATYESGFVIDKFPISRPNLTFSTLTVSNMSPEDSSIYLCSVEQPTGKYQETQYFGPGTRLLVL.

This clone was recorded only once. V gene TRBV10-3 combines with J gene TRBJ1-1, with D unresolved. The CDR3 is 14 amino acids. From germline, CDR1 is ENHRY and CDR2 SYGVKD. V lost 5 bases and J lost 3, with 13 bases in between. CDR3 sequence (DNA): TGTGCCATCAGTTTAGGAGGGCAGGACACTGAAGCTTTCTTT. Protein sequence: CAISLGGQDTEAFF.

The rearrangement joins TRBV4-3 to TRBJ1-1; possible D gene TRBD1, 6 bases. In germline, CDR1 is LGHNA, CDR2 YSLEER. CDR3 length equals 12 residues. V dropped 0 bases and J dropped 10 bases, with 9 bases sitting between them. CDR3 region: CASSQDTGTAFF. CDR3 nucleotide sequence: TGCGCCAGCAGCCAAGACACAGGGACAGCTTTCTTT.

The chain uses TRBV29-1 and TRBJ1-1; the D gene is possibly TRBD1 (5 bases). Trimming shortened V by 4 bases and J by 4 bases, and 13 bases separated the two germline ends. Germline values: CDR1 SQVTM, CDR2 ANQGSEA. The CDR3 is made up of 13 amino acids. In DNA form, the CDR3 reads TGCAGCGTTGGGGGCGCCCATGTCACTGAAGCTTTCTTT. Its protein is CSVGGAHVTEAFF.

The chain has TRBV5-5 and TRBJ1-5, with D possibly TRBD1 on 5 matching bases. With 0 bases removed from V and 6 bases from J, the gap between germline ends came to 10 bases. The germline gives CDR1 SGHKS, CDR2 YYEKEE (reference sequence). The CDR3 has 14 residues. The CDR3 nucleotides are TGTGCCAGCAGCTTGGTCGGGGGATCTCAGCCCCAGCATTTT. Protein: CASSLVGGSQPQHF.

This clone was seen just once. The CDR3 loop reads CASRGLDNNYGYTF. CDR3 DNA: TGTGCCAGTCGAGGTTTGGACAACAACTATGGCTACACCTTC. The V call is TRBV18, the J call TRBJ1-2, with D maybe TRBD1 (5 bases). The V gene lost 9 bases and the J gene lost 2 bases, with 16 bases spanning the gap. CDR3 size: 14 residues. Germline-derived CDR1 and CDR2 are KGHSH and LQKENI.